Listed here are 26 T cell receptor beta chains from one sample, sequenced in a study of vaccination and CD4 T cells after COVID-19. Which antigens these TCRs recognize remains unknown. At the Johns Hopkins FTIC core, DNA taken from cultured CD4+ T cells was sequenced by way of the Oncomine TCR Beta short-read assay. TCRdb redid the calling of the PCR reads with MiXCR, one entry per CDR3 protein. The data show over 15,000 distinct CDR3 sequences, 45% to 65% seen once. Treatment defined: roughly ten-day PBMC culture with coronavirus spike peptide pools or control peptides (ViraFEST assay). Sequenced input: CD4+ T cells from blood, cultured in vitro. These receptors were taken from a human donor who had recovered from COVID-19.

This clonotype was seen a few times. The chain uses TRBV21-1 and TRBJ1-5. TRBV21-1 is designated a pseudogene. The CDR3 contains 13 residues. CDR3 sequence reads: CASSKEGVKPQHF. In nucleotides, the CDR3 is TGTGCCAGCAGCAAAGAGGGAGTTAAGCCCCAGCATTTT.

This clonotype has only one observation. The chain has TRBV4-1 and TRBJ2-3; D not resolved. Germline V gene data show CDR1 as MGHRA and CDR2 as YSYEKL. The CDR3 extends over 16 amino acids. Trimming left V 1 base short and J 2 bases short, with 13 bases between. The CDR3 DNA is TGCGCCAGCAGCCAAGTCGACCTGGTTGTCACAGATACGCAGTATTTT. It specifies CASSQVDLVVTDTQYF.

The chain joins TRBV6-5 to TRBJ2-2, with 7 positions matching TRBD2. The CDR3 length is 17 residues. V lost 4 bases, J lost 0 bases, and 8 bases stayed unmatched. Per the germline V gene, CDR1 is MNHEY and CDR2 is SVGAGI. The CDR3 loop is CASSSGGGNANTGELFF. The CDR3 DNA reads TGTGCCAGCAGTTCTGGCGGGGGAAACGCGAACACCGGGGAGCTGTTTTTT.

The J gene is TRBJ2-7, the V gene TRBV11-2; D perhaps matches TRBD2 (5 bases). Trimming removed 1 base at V and 2 bases at J, with 9 bases between. The CDR3 loop spans 14 amino acids. CDR1 SGHAT and CDR2 FQNNGV come from the germline V gene. The CDR3 is CASSLGRITYEQYF. The CDR3 region has the DNA TGTGCCAGCAGCTTAGGGAGGATTACCTACGAGCAGTACTTC. Filled out from reference TRBV11-2 and TRBJ2-7, the complete variable domain reads EAGVAQSPRYKIIEKRQSVAFWCNPISGHATLYWYQQILGQGPKLLIQFQNNGVVDDSQLPKDRFSAERLKGVDSTLKIQPAKLEDSAVYLCASSLGRITYEQYFGPGTRLTVT.

The chain uses TRBV2 and TRBJ1-5; weak D call: TRBD1 (5 bases). Trimming stripped 5 bases from V and 8 bases from J, with 19 bases between. Germline V lookup: CDR1 SNHLY, CDR2 FYNNEI. The CDR3 totals 15 residues. The CDR3 spells CASSRNTGRGEPQHF. CDR3 nucleotide sequence: TGTGCCAGCAGTCGGAATACAGGCCGCGGGGAGCCCCAGCATTTT.

The genes are TRBV3-1 and TRBJ1-5, with no clear D. Germline CDR1 reads LGHDT; CDR2 reads YNNKEL (reference sequence). The CDR3 length is 14 residues. V was clipped by 1 base and J by 7 bases, with 11 bases between them. DNA for the CDR3: TGTGCCAGCAGCCAAGGGGTTGTGGGACAGCCCCAGCATTTT. This encodes CASSQGVVGQPQHF. The complete variable domain, with remaining parts taken from reference TRBV3-1 and TRBJ1-5, reads DTAVSQTPKYLVTQMGNDKSIKCEQNLGHDTMYWYKQDSKKFLKIMFSYNNKELIINETVPNRFSPKSPDKAHLNLHINSLELGDSAVYFCASSQGVVGQPQHFGDGTRLSIL.

J is TRBJ1-2 and V is TRBV30; D gene unclear. From germline, CDR1 is GTSNPN and CDR2 SVGIG (reference sequence). The CDR3 is 12 residues long. V was cut by 5 bases and J by 7 bases, with 14 bases left in between. The CDR3 region has the DNA TGTGCCTGGGGGCAAGTCTTCTCTGGCTACACCTTC. Protein product: CAWGQVFSGYTF.

This chain uses TRBV11-2 with TRBJ2-3; 8 bases align to TRBD2. The CDR3 sequence is 22 residues long. J lost 1 base, V lost 5 bases, and 26 bases had no gene match. Germline assignment: CDR1 SGHAT and CDR2 FQNNGV. CDR3 coding DNA: TGTGCCAGCAGCCAAGTCTTCCAGTTCGTGTTGGGTAGCGGGATGCGCACAGATACGCAGTATTTT. Translating gives CASSQVFQFVLGSGMRTDTQYF.

V usage is TRBV6-5 and J usage is TRBJ1-1, with 7 bases aligning to TRBD1. The CDR3 spans 15 residues. J lost 6 bases, V lost 4 bases, and 11 bases had no gene match. CDR1 is MNHEY, CDR2 SVGAGI, per germline. This CDR3 reads CASSSPQTGFAEAFF. The CDR3 coding sequence is TGTGCCAGCAGTTCCCCCCAGACAGGGTTCGCTGAAGCTTTCTTT.

This clonotype was counted only a few times. This chain joins TRBV6-1 and TRBJ2-3; D could derive from TRBD1 or TRBD2 (5 bases each). Per germline, CDR1 MNHNS and CDR2 SASEGT. The V and J ends lost 6 bases and 4 bases respectively, with 17 bases between them. The CDR3 spans 15 residues. CDR3 nucleotide sequence: TGTGCCAGCAGGAGGCAGGCAGGGAGCGCAGATACGCAGTATTTT. Protein: CASRRQAGSADTQYF.

This clonotype is a singleton in its sample. The chain links TRBV5-6 to TRBJ1-2; TRBD1 is a possible D gene (6 bases). Per the germline V gene, CDR1 is SGHDT and CDR2 is YYEEEE. Trimming stripped 1 base from V and 3 bases from J, with 13 bases between. This CDR3 comprises 15 residues. The CDR3 region is CASSLYVGGHYGYTF. CDR3 DNA sequence: TGTGCCAGCAGCTTGTACGTTGGGGGCCACTATGGCTACACCTTC.

This clonotype was observed a single time. The CDR3 DNA follows: TGCAGTGCGGATGACAGGGGTATTAGGTACACCTTC. Its translation is CSADDRGIRYTF. The J gene is TRBJ1-2, the V gene TRBV20-1; 8 bases fit TRBD1. This CDR3 is built from 12 residues. V was clipped by 6 bases and J by 11 bases; unmatched bases: 11. The V gene's germline CDR1 is DFQATT and CDR2 SNEGSKA (reference sequence).

V is TRBV29-1 and J is TRBJ2-1, with TRBD1 identical over 7 bases. Per the germline V gene, CDR1 is SQVTM and CDR2 is ANQGSEA. Germline trimming cut 4 bases from V and 9 bases from J; bases unmatched to any gene: 12. The length of the CDR3 is 14 residues. This chain's CDR3 is CSVVRGWVAPEQFF. The DNA for the CDR3 is TGCAGCGTTGTCAGGGGGTGGGTAGCGCCTGAGCAGTTCTTC.

This clonotype was detected a few times. The gene calls are TRBV20-1 and TRBJ2-1, with 12 bases identical to TRBD2. Losses at the gene ends were 6 bases for V and 3 bases for J; bases not matched to a gene: 3. The CDR3 consists of 14 residues. CDR1 and CDR2 from the germline V gene are DFQATT and SNEGSKA (reference sequence). CDR3 sequence reads: CSAPTSGGYNEQFF. CDR3 DNA sequence: TGCAGTGCCCCGACTAGCGGGGGCTACAATGAGCAGTTCTTC.

The chain is built from TRBV7-2 and TRBJ2-7, with 8 bases that match TRBD2. Germline-derived CDR1 and CDR2 are SGHTA and FQGNSA. CDR3 length: 15 amino acids. The ends lost 4 bases at V and 7 bases at J; junction bases unmatched: 12. CDR3 protein: CASSSYGGAASEQYF. In nucleotides, the CDR3 is TGTGCCAGCAGCTCCTACGGGGGGGCCGCCAGTGAGCAGTACTTC. The whole variable domain, filled in from reference TRBV7-2 and TRBJ2-7, reads GAGVSQSPSNKVTEKGKDVELRCDPISGHTALYWYRQSLGQGLEFLIYFQGNSAPDKSGLPSDRFSAERTGGSVSTLTIQRTQQEDSAVYLCASSSYGGAASEQYFGPGTRLTVT.

As DNA, the CDR3 is TGTGCCACCAGTGATCCGAGCGGGAGCGATGAGCAGTTCTTC. This gives the protein CATSDPSGSDEQFF. The chain links TRBV24-1 to TRBJ2-1; 8 bases fit TRBD2. The junction had 5 bases not matched to a gene; V was cut back by 3 bases and J by 8 bases. Germline V gives CDR1 KGHDR, CDR2 SFDVKD. This CDR3 has 14 amino acids.

In its sample, this clonotype was seen a few times. The chain combines TRBV6-1 with TRBJ1-3; D is uncertain. The CDR3 is 14 residues long. The V end was cut by 5 bases, the J end by 3 bases, with 11 bases between. Per germline, CDR1 MNHNS and CDR2 SASEGT. CDR3 in DNA: TGTGCCAGCAGTAGAGAAATGGATGGAAACACCATATATTTT. This codes for CASSREMDGNTIYF.

This clonotype has just a few counts. The CDR3 protein is CATKRRQGRPNTEAFF. The CDR3 DNA reads as TGTGCCACCAAACGGAGGCAGGGGAGACCGAACACTGAAGCTTTCTTT. V gene TRBV15 combines with J gene TRBJ1-1; possibly TRBD1 for D (6 bases). Germline V gene sequence: CDR1 LNHNV, CDR2 YYDKDF (reference sequence). V shed 7 bases and J shed 1 base, with 19 bases lying between them. The CDR3 is 16 residues long.

The V and J genes are TRBV5-5 and TRBJ1-2; perhaps TRBD1 as D (5 bases). The CDR3 consists of 14 residues. V was pared by 3 bases and J by 8 bases, with 17 bases between. The germline V gene encodes CDR1 SGHKS and CDR2 YYEKEE (reference sequence). This chain's CDR3 is CASSSTPDGAGYTF. The CDR3 bases are TGTGCCAGCAGCTCCACCCCGGACGGGGCCGGCTACACCTTC.

This clonotype was observed a few times. The V call is TRBV6-2 or TRBV6-3, the J call TRBJ2-5, with 10 nucleotides matching TRBD2. The J segment lost 5 bases and the V segment lost 2 bases, leaving 8 bases of the junction unmatched. CDR1 and CDR2 (germline): MNHEY, SVGEGT. CDR3 length: 16 amino acids. The CDR3 sequence is CASSYAGLAYHETQYF. CDR3 nucleotides: TGTGCCAGCAGTTACGCGGGACTAGCGTATCACGAGACCCAGTACTTC.

This clonotype was seen more than once but under ten times. The chain has TRBV30 and TRBJ2-1; 8 bases are a match to TRBD1. Losses at the gene ends were 0 bases for V and 6 bases for J; bases not matched to a gene: 7. CDR1 is GTSNPN, CDR2 SVGIG, per germline (reference sequence). The CDR3 is made up of 15 amino acids. CDR3 protein: CAWSVGQAGLNEQFF. The CDR3 nucleotides are TGTGCCTGGAGTGTGGGACAGGCGGGGCTCAATGAGCAGTTCTTC.

The CDR3 loop reads CAISESLYSYNSPLHF. The CDR3 nucleotides read TGTGCCATCAGTGAGTCCTTGTACAGCTATAATTCACCCCTCCACTTT. The chain employs TRBV10-3 and TRBJ1-6, with D uncertain. The CDR3 extends over 16 amino acids. The germline V and J ends were trimmed by 0 bases and 3 bases, with 9 bases remaining between them. Germline assignment: CDR1 ENHRY and CDR2 SYGVKD.

V gene TRBV2 combines with J gene TRBJ1-2; D not certain. The germline CDR1 and CDR2 sequences are SNHLY and FYNNEI. V was trimmed by 4 bases and J by 4 bases, leaving 7 bases between them. CDR3 size: 12 residues. The CDR3, as DNA: TGTGCCAGCAGTGCGGGTATCTATGGCTACACCTTC. Translating it yields CASSAGIYGYTF.

CDR3 coding DNA: TGTGCCAGCAGCTTTACAGAGACCCAGTACTTC. Protein: CASSFTETQYF. The J gene is TRBJ2-5, the V gene TRBV7-9; D not certain. The V end lost 3 bases, the J end lost 4 bases, and 3 bases lay between the germline ends. This CDR3 is built from 11 residues. Germline loops: CDR1 SEHNR, CDR2 FQNEAQ (reference sequence).

CDR3 amino acids: CASSLVGGPYNEQFF. CDR3 sequence (DNA): TGTGCCAGCAGCTTAGTCGGGGGCCCCTACAATGAGCAGTTCTTC. The J gene is TRBJ2-1, the V gene TRBV7-3, with D perhaps assigned TRBD1 or TRBD2 (6 bases each). The CDR3 covers 15 residues. V shed 2 bases and J shed 2 bases, with 10 bases lying between them. Per germline, CDR1 SGHTA and CDR2 FQGTGA. The full variable domain, rest sourced from reference TRBV7-3 and TRBJ2-1, is GAGVSQTPSNKVTEKGKYVELRCDPISGHTALYWYRQSLGQGPEFLIYFQGTGAADDSGLPNDRFFAVRPEGSVSTLKIQRTERGDSAVYLCASSLVGGPYNEQFFGPGTRLTVL.

The DNA of the CDR3 is TGTGCCAGCAGTCGTAGGACCGCGAAACTGTTTTTT. Residues: CASSRRTAKLFF. This chain joins TRBV12-3 or TRBV12-4 and TRBJ1-4; no definite D call. This CDR3 has 12 amino acids. The V end lost 5 bases, the J end lost 11 bases, and 12 bases lay between the germline ends.